This entry lists 8 T cell receptor beta chains sequenced from one sample in a study of blood T cell repertoires in COVID-19 (dated by TCRdb to the early 2020s). The method behind the library was the immunoSEQ multiplex PCR assay. TCRdb carries this immuneACCESS record with in-frame sequences only. Its versions omit some clonotypes, under half of them owing to an unresolved V gene in the studies checked, with the rest unexplained. This sample gives fewer than 250,000 clones in total; about nine tenths of them show up just once. The ten largest clonotypes hold under 0.9% of the sample. Sequencing was carried out using peripheral blood. The receptors derive from a man aged 35 to 55 with acute or convalescent COVID-19.

V gene TRBV5-1 combines with J gene TRBJ1-4; D is unclear. This CDR3 is 13 amino acids long. V lost 3 bases to trimming and J lost 8 bases, with 11 bases between them. In germline, CDR1 is SGHRS, CDR2 YFSETQ. The CDR3 bases are TGCGCCAGCAGCTCCCGTCAAACAGAAAAACTGTTTTTT. Its translation: CASSSRQTEKLFF.

J is TRBJ2-4 and V is TRBV28; 8 nucleotides line up with TRBD1. This CDR3 contains 16 residues. The germline V gene encodes CDR1 MDHEN and CDR2 SYDVKM. With V trimmed by 5 bases and J by 1 base, 7 bases remained unmatched. In nucleotides, the CDR3 is TGTGCCAGCAGTCCCGAGACAGGGGCGGCCAAAAACATTCAGTACTTC. The encoded protein is CASSPETGAAKNIQYF.

V gene TRBV30 combines with J gene TRBJ1-5; 8 nucleotides agree with TRBD1. With 2 bases clipped from V and 9 bases from J, the junction kept 9 bases outside the gene matches. In germline, CDR1 is GTSNPN, CDR2 SVGIG (reference sequence). The CDR3 is 14 residues long. The CDR3 sequence: CAWSTLQGGGPQHF. The DNA for the CDR3 is TGTGCCTGGAGTACACTACAGGGGGGTGGGCCCCAGCATTTT.

The chain joins TRBV7-2 to TRBJ2-7, with 9 nucleotides matching TRBD2. This CDR3 spans 15 amino acids. Unmatched junction bases numbered 12, after V lost 6 bases and J lost 6 bases. CDR1 and CDR2 (germline): SGHTA, FQGNSA. As DNA, the CDR3 is TGTGCCAGCAGACCCTTTAGCGGGAGCTCCCTCGAGCAGTACTTC. Translated, it gives CASRPFSGSSLEQYF.

In its sample, this clone was seen once. The chain recombines TRBV27 with TRBJ2-6; D uncertain. V lost 6 bases and J lost 1, with 4 bases in between. The CDR3 loop spans 13 amino acids. Germline lookup yields CDR1 MNHEY and CDR2 SMNVEV (reference sequence). The CDR3 bases are TGTGCCAGCAGCAAATCTGGGGCCAACGTCCTGACTTTC. It specifies CASSKSGANVLTF. The full variable domain, its missing parts supplied by reference TRBV27 and TRBJ2-6, is EAQVTQNPRYLITVTGKKLTVTCSQNMNHEYMSWYRQDPGLGLRQIYYSMNVEVTDKGDVPEGYKVSRKEKRNFPLILESPSPNQTSLYFCASSKSGANVLTFGAGSRLTVL.

This clone occurred once. The chain joins TRBV23-1 to TRBJ1-1, with unresolved D. TRBV23-1 falls under the ORF class, with uncertain function. Between the trimmed V and J ends, which lost 4 bases and 1 base, there was a span of 7 bases. This CDR3 is 13 amino acids long. In DNA, the CDR3 is TGCGCCAGCAGTCTAAAGCAGAACACTGAAGCTTTCTTT. This encodes CASSLKQNTEAFF.

The rearrangement links TRBV27 to TRBJ2-3; the D gene is possibly TRBD2 (6 bases). The CDR3 sequence is 16 residues long. Germline loops: CDR1 MNHEY, CDR2 SMNVEV (reference sequence). Trimming took 6 bases from V and 2 from J, leaving 18 bases between them. CDR3 nucleotides: TGTGCCAGCAGGTTCACTAGCTCTCTCCCCACAGATACGCAGTATTTT. Residues: CASRFTSSLPTDTQYF.

This chain connects TRBV29-1 to TRBJ1-1; 9 bases are shared with TRBD1. Germline V lookup: CDR1 SQVTM, CDR2 ANQGSEA. The V gene end was trimmed by 5 bases and the J gene end by 10 bases; junction bases not matched to a gene: 8. The length of the CDR3 is 12 residues. The CDR3 DNA follows: TGCAGCGTTACCCTTCGACAGGGGGGAGCTTTCTTT. Translating gives CSVTLRQGGAFF.